The entry below gives a single T cell receptor (beta chain) sequence along with its context. Its antigen has not been determined. Base-call qualities are not available, and no considerably larger clone is one nucleotide away. The sample's time point label is to be understood as: newly diagnosed GD, antithyroid drugs for less than 3 months. RNA was extracted from PBMCs in TRIzol for both TCR sequencing and RNA sequencing. The diagnosis of Graves' disease was made according to American Thyroid Association guidelines. Patients were recruited from an endocrinology department in Xi'an, China. Each patient gave about 8.1 milliliters of peripheral blood, collected in an EDTA anticoagulant tube. Ficoll Paque Plus density gradient separation was used to isolate PBMCs, and no further T cell sorting was performed. An Agilent 2100 Bioanalyzer and agarose gel were used to assess RNA quality, and a NanoDrop 2000 was used to measure RNA concentration.

The data stem from a study of regulatory T cells in long-lasting Graves disease (dated by TCRdb to about 2021). Regarding the complete study: In the newly diagnosed Graves' disease group, patients had been taking antithyroid drugs for less than 3 months. Persistent Graves' disease patients were compared with newly diagnosed Graves' disease patients by peripheral blood TCR sequencing and RNA sequencing. A total of roughly 33 samples underwent TCR sequencing: about 13 from persistent and around 20 from newly diagnosed Graves' disease patients. The study was registered as a clinical trial and conducted in China.

On the study overall, not on this receptor specifically: Lower TCR Shannon entropy and fewer highly expanded clones were observed in persistent Graves' disease patients than in newly diagnosed patients, which suggested clonal expansion. As a limitation, the authors acknowledged that the small sample size may reduce accuracy. Patients with persistent disease shared more public clonotypes (under 3,000) than newly diagnosed patients did (nearly 1,000). Persistent disease showed preferential use of TRBV28, TRBJ1-2 and TRBJ2-5, whereas newly diagnosed disease favored TRBV20-1 and TRBJ2-1. Only peripheral blood was studied, because thyroid tissue, the primary lesion, was inaccessible. Sequencing and analysis were restricted to the TCR beta chain.

From the cysteine through the phenylalanine, the CDR3 covers 15 amino acids. The read is trimmed to its CDR3 DNA, 45 bases read in frame from base 1. V sheds 7 bases and J sheds 7 bases, leaving 22 bases between their ends. Library method: multiplex PCR. The instrument was an Illumina HiSeq 4000. iRepertoire HTBI primers and Arm-PCR amplification of CDR3 regions were used to construct TCR beta libraries. Before sequencing, the PCR products went through gel purification. In the authors' own workflow: Gene usage analysis of CDR3 amino acid clonotypes used the 62 TRBV and some 15 TRBJ segments found across samples. COPE and FqMerger were used to merge the filtered high-quality paired reads into contigs. BLAST was used to align contigs to IMGT TRBV, TRBD and TRBJ reference genes, with CDR3 defined following IMGT. Clonotypes above 0.1% frequency were classified as highly expanded clones. Shannon entropy was used to measure repertoire diversity, and the Gini coefficient was used to measure V-J evenness. Public clonotypes were defined as clonotypes shared by more than one individual. TCRdb applied fastp at Q25 and MiXCR to the public reads, then kept only in-frame beta chains. Each entry is one CDR3 protein sequence, shown with its most common DNA and genes. These V and J calls are TCRdb output, not the study's own analysis. This sample gives around 400,000 distinct CDR3 sequences in total; 10% to 15% of them show up just once. Clones ranked in the top ten supply 15% to 20% of the sample.

This sample was shared with a second study, whose subject was T cells in Graves' hyperthyroidism and ophthalmopathy. Drawing on the second study: Graves' hyperthyroidism was defined as stable when no progression to ophthalmopathy occurred over 18 months of follow-up. Hyperthyroidism patients were aged 18 to 65 years and newly diagnosed, with disease duration of less than 2 months. Patients with uncontrolled infections, other autoimmune diseases, pregnancy or lactation were excluded. Diagnoses were established on the basis of clinical symptoms, serum thyroxine and TRAb, thyroid ultrasound, and orbital computed tomography. For the first round of RT-PCR on the TCR CDR3, the HTBI primer set was used together with the Qiagen OneStep RT-PCR kit. Blood samples also contained most of the expanded thyroid clonotypes (frequency above 0.001), which suggests that blood repertoires may reflect thyroid immune responses. A 13 V-J signature model separated ophthalmopathy from stable hyperthyroidism, with roughly 88% sensitivity and about 81% specificity in cross-validation and 80%/75% in testing. In validation, the model predicted progression to ophthalmopathy with over 65% sensitivity and approximately 72% specificity, a median of about 6 months before onset. A discovery cohort of about a hundred patients, 43 with Graves' ophthalmopathy and more than 55 with stable Graves' hyperthyroidism, was used to find distinguishing TCR V-J signatures. Prospective prediction of ophthalmopathy was tested in an independent validation cohort of some 19 hyperthyroidism patients and 15 to 17 patients who later progressed to ophthalmopathy. The 90 to 100 discovery patients were randomly divided into training and test sets at a 7:3 ratio. Thyroid tissue and blood T-cell repertoires from more than five Graves' hyperthyroidism patients were also compared in the study. After sampling, hyperthyroidism patients received methimazole starting at 30 mg daily, and ophthalmopathy patients received high-dose intravenous methylprednisolone. Libraries were constructed in a second round of multiplex PCR, after which size selection and purification were carried out. Sequencing of the libraries was done on an Illumina HiSeq2000 using paired-end 100 bp reads. SOAPnuke was used to process the raw data, throwing out any read that contained adapters or uncalled bases, had a mean Phred below 15, or lacked an exact constant-primer or identifier match. COPE v1.2.5 was used to merge the high-quality paired reads, and each unique nucleotide sequence was defined as a clonotype. MiTCR v1.1 was used to align clonotypes to the IMGT TRBV, TRBD and TRBJ reference segments. The analysis was restricted to V-J combinations with a frequency above 0.0001, which together covered just over 99% of the repertoires. The TCS score was defined as F50 (clonal expansion) divided by E x V (chaos), with BLOSUM62-based TCRdist calculated between CDR3 peptides within each V-J. Welch's t-statistics and random forest reduced 500 to 650 V-J features to roughly 13, which were used in a naive Bayes classifier (R e1071). Sample size was not statistically predetermined, and investigators were not blinded to group allocation. According to the paper, TCR Vbeta CDR3 sequencing was carried out on more than 120 peripheral blood samples, which came from around 43 ophthalmopathy, 75 to 80 hyperthyroidism and 17 progressor patients.

The sample was peripheral blood mononuclear cells (PBMCs), taken at new diagnosis, from a patient treated with antithyroid drugs. The clonotype comes from a woman in her late teens or twenties with Graves disease. Donor details come from another sample of the same person, matched by shared clones. The chain is made from TRBV12-3 or TRBV12-4 and TRBJ2-5; the D call is tentative, TRBD1 or TRBD2, as each matches 5 bases. This receptor has the CDR3 CASNFGYSGRTTQYF. The DNA reads as follows: TGTGCCAGCAATTTCGGGTACTCGGGACGAACGACCCAGTACTTC.